This T cell receptor (beta chain) was retrieved from a study of cytomegalovirus exposure and HLA in healthy donors. Regarding the study as a whole: Researchers reported that a few CMV-associated chains were confirmed in vitro as CMV antigen-specific. Reports described diagnosis of cytomegalovirus status by the classifier as highly specific and sensitive.

As for this clone: No antigen is known for it.

Separate from the approximately 650-subject first cohort, the approximately 120-subject validation cohort was the one that the donors belonged to. Assay: immunoSEQ multiplex PCR; the TCRdb copy retains only in-frame clones and omits some. The sample lists 200,000 to 300,000 clones; more than 75% were seen once. CDR3 length: 14 residues. Germline V CDR1 and CDR2: MGHDK, SYGVNS. The ends lost 7 bases at V and 5 bases at J; junction bases unmatched: 8. The genes are TRBV25-1 and TRBJ1-5; 7 nucleotides match TRBD1. The sequenced sample consisted of PBMCs. The receptor was isolated from a man aged 18-30 years in good health and CMV-seronegative. The CDR3 is CASNLTGADQPQHF. The CDR3 DNA reads as TGTGCCAGCAACCTCACAGGGGCGGATCAGCCCCAGCATTTT. The entire variable domain, with the rest obtained from reference TRBV25-1 and TRBJ1-5, is as follows: EADIYQTPRYLVIGTGKKITLECSQTMGHDKMYWYQQDPGMELHLIHYSYGVNSTEKGDLSSESTVSRIRTEHFPLTLESARPSHTSQYLCASNLTGADQPQHFGDGTRLSIL.